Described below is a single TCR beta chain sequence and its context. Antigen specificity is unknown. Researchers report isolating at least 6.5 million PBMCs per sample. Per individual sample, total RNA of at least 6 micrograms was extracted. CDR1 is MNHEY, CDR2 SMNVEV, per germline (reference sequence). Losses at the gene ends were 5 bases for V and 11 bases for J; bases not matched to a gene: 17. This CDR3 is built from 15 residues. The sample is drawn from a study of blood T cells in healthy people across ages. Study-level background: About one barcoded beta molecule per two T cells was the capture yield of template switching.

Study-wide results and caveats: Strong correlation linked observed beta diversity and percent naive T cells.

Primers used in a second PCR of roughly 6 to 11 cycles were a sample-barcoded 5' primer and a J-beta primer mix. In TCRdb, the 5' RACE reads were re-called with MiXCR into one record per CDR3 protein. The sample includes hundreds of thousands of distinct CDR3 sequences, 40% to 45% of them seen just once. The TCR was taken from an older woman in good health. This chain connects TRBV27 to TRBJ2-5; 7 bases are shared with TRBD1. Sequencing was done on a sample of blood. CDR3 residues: CASSQPPGQLHRQYF. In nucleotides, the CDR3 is TGTGCCAGCAGTCAACCACCGGGACAGTTACATAGGCAGTACTTC.